This T cell receptor (beta chain) was found in a study of shared clonotypes between healthy human individuals. Findings of the study overall: The low donor count limited represented genetic and exposure-history diversity.

The table came from immunoSEQ multiplex PCR; TCRdb's copy has only in-frame clones and leaves some out. The sample holds about 1.4 million clones, roughly 96% seen once. Trimming left V 7 bases short and J 1 base short, with 11 bases between. This CDR3 has 14 residues. Germline V CDR1 and CDR2: MGHDK, SYGVNS. Concerning this clone itself: Its antigen remains unknown.

The sequence was collected from a man younger than 45 in good health. This chain joins TRBV25-1 and TRBJ2-1; D ambiguous. Sequencing input: naive CD4+ T cells sorted from blood. Documented subset: CD45RA+ positively selected. This chain's CDR3 is CASTGVGSYNEQFF. DNA of the CDR3: TGTGCCAGCACCGGAGTGGGGTCCTACAATGAGCAGTTCTTC.